These 18 T cell receptor beta chains were sequenced from one sample in a study of regulatory T cells in long-lasting Graves disease. Assembly of TCR beta libraries relied on iRepertoire HTBI primers together with Arm-PCR of CDR3 regions. TCRdb fed the multiplex PCR reads into MiXCR, producing one record per CDR3 protein. The sample includes about 350,000 distinct CDR3 sequences, around 16% seen only once; the top ten take 20% to 25%. Time point specified: newly diagnosed GD, antithyroid drugs for less than 3 months. RNA from PBMCs was the source of the TCR library. In addition, the sample was reused for a study of T cells in Graves' hyperthyroidism and ophthalmopathy.

The sequencing used peripheral blood mononuclear cells (PBMCs), collected at new diagnosis, from a patient treated with antithyroid drugs. Receptor source: a woman between 18 and 30 years old with Graves disease.

This clonotype has ten or more counts. V gene TRBV20-1 combines with J gene TRBJ2-1, with 10 bases matching TRBD2. There are 13 residues in the CDR3. Looked up from germline, CDR1 is DFQATT and CDR2 is SNEGSKA (reference sequence). Losses at the gene ends were 8 bases for V and 4 bases for J; bases not matched to a gene: 5. The CDR3 region has the DNA TGCAGTACCACTAGCGGGATTTACAATGAGCAGTTCTTC. It encodes CSTTSGIYNEQFF.

The rearrangement joins TRBV6-1 to TRBJ1-1, with TRBD1 matching 7 bases. The CDR3 totals 17 residues. With 0 bases clipped from V and 4 bases from J, the junction kept 11 bases outside the gene matches. Germline-derived CDR1 and CDR2 are MNHNS and SASEGT. CDR3 residues: CASSEAITGVGTTEAFF. Written as DNA, the CDR3 is TGTGCCAGCAGTGAAGCCATTACAGGGGTGGGGACCACTGAAGCTTTCTTT.

This clonotype appeared many times. The chain couples TRBV30 to TRBJ1-2; 7 nucleotides align to TRBD1. The CDR3 runs to 12 residues. J lost 4 bases, V lost 2 bases, and 1 base had no gene match. In germline, CDR1 is GTSNPN, CDR2 SVGIG (reference sequence). The CDR3 sequence is CAWSSGGYGYTF. Written as DNA, the CDR3 is TGTGCCTGGAGTTCAGGGGGCTATGGCTACACCTTC.

This clonotype was found a few times. A much larger clone differs from this one at a single base, so this may be a read error. The V and J genes are TRBV5-1 and TRBJ2-1, with 12 bases fitting TRBD2. The DNA end lines up better with TRBJ2-7; the J call may be wrong. The CDR3 loop spans 16 amino acids. The germline CDR1 and CDR2 sequences are SGHRS and YFSETQ. Here the CDR3 reads CASSPGLAGLYNEQYF. In DNA, the CDR3 is TGTGCCAGCAGCCCTGGACTAGCGGGGCTCTACAATGAGCAGTACTTC.

This clonotype was counted ten times or more. The genes are TRBV16 and TRBJ2-3; TRBD1 aligns across 8 bases. V gave up 2 bases and J gave up 5 bases; unmatched junction bases: 9. Germline CDR1 and CDR2: KGHSY and FQNENV. This CDR3 is 16 amino acids long. CDR3 residues: CASSQPDGQGKDTQYF. The CDR3, as DNA: TGTGCCAGCAGCCAACCGGACGGACAGGGTAAAGATACGCAGTATTTT.

This clonotype was seen many times. V usage is TRBV7-9 and J usage is TRBJ2-3, with TRBD2 matching over 11 bases. J lost 4 bases, V lost 5 bases, and 11 bases had no gene match. Germline CDR1 reads SEHNR; CDR2 reads FQNEAQ (reference sequence). The CDR3 totals 17 residues. In DNA form, the CDR3 reads TGTGCCAGCAGCCCCGGGACTAGCGGCCCAAGCGCAGATACGCAGTATTTT. It is translated as CASSPGTSGPSADTQYF. Full variable domain (rest looked up from reference TRBV7-9 and TRBJ2-3): DTGVSQNPRHKITKRGQNVTFRCDPISEHNRLYWYRQTLGQGPEFLTYFQNEAQLEKSRLLSDRFSAERPKGSFSTLEIQRTEQGDSAMYLCASSPGTSGPSADTQYFGPGTRLTVL.

A remark on this clonotype: A far bigger clonotype differs at one base, so this is likely a read error. The rearrangement links TRBV11-2 to TRBJ2-1, with D uncertain. The end of the DNA is better explained by TRBJ2-5, so the J call may be wrong. CDR1 is SGHAT, CDR2 FQNNGV, per germline. The CDR3 spans 14 residues. The CDR3 coding sequence is TGTGCCAGCAGCTTAGATGGGGTCCCGGGGACCCAGTACTTC. Amino acids: CASSLDGVPGTQYF.

This clonotype was detected many times. V is TRBV7-8 and J is TRBJ2-7; no clear D. The CDR3 loop spans 16 amino acids. Trimming removed 5 bases at V and 5 bases at J, with 22 bases between. CDR1 and CDR2 from the germline V gene are SGHVS and FQNEAQ. The CDR3 region has the DNA TGTGCCAGCAGCAACCCATTCTCAGCCGGATTGAACGAGCAGTACTTC. It specifies CASSNPFSAGLNEQYF.

This clonotype was seen at least ten times. J is TRBJ2-1 and V is TRBV5-1; 14 bases match TRBD2. CDR1 is SGHRS, CDR2 YFSETQ, per germline. Trimming removed 0 bases from V and 14 bases from J; junction bases left unmatched: 7. The CDR3 sequence is 15 residues long. For the CDR3, the DNA is TGCGCCAGCAGCTTGGCCTTGGGACTAGCGGGAGAGGAGTTCTTC. Translation gives CASSLALGLAGEEFF.

This chain uses TRBV9 with TRBJ2-1; D unclear. Trimming pared 0 bases from V and 0 bases from J, leaving 7 bases between. This CDR3 region has 15 residues. Germline-derived CDR1 and CDR2 are SGDLS and YYNGEE. This chain's CDR3 is CASSVGYGSYNEQFF. CDR3 bases: TGTGCCAGCAGCGTAGGGTATGGCTCCTACAATGAGCAGTTCTTC.

There are many counts of this clonotype. The CDR3 DNA sequence: TGCGCCAGCAGCTTGTCGGGGAGTGAGCAGTACTTC. Residues: CASSLSGSEQYF. The rearrangement uses TRBV5-1 and TRBJ2-7; a possible D gene is TRBD2 (5 bases). Trimming removed 1 base from V and 7 bases from J, with 9 bases in between. There are 12 residues in the CDR3. CDR1 and CDR2 from the germline V gene are SGHRS and YFSETQ.

This chain joins TRBV3-1 and TRBJ1-6, with 7 bases lining up with TRBD1. Trimming cost V 3 bases and J 9 bases; bases outside gene matches: 5. This CDR3 is built from 14 residues. Germline assignment: CDR1 LGHDT and CDR2 YNNKEL (reference sequence). CDR3 loop: CASSHRQGTSPLHF. The CDR3 nucleotides read TGTGCCAGCAGCCACCGACAGGGCACTTCACCCCTCCACTTT.

The chain links TRBV5-1 to TRBJ2-1; 7 nucleotides agree with TRBD1. Unmatched junction bases numbered 13, after V lost 4 bases and J lost 12 bases. CDR3 length: 14 residues. Germline V gives CDR1 SGHRS, CDR2 YFSETQ. The CDR3 protein is CASSSQGRQGGQFF. As DNA, the CDR3 is TGCGCCAGCAGCAGCCAAGGTAGACAGGGTGGGCAGTTCTTC.

This clonotype turned up a few times. The gene calls are TRBV7-3 and TRBJ1-2; 8 bases match TRBD1. The germline V gene has CDR1 SGHTA and CDR2 FQGTGA. This CDR3 has 15 residues. V dropped 1 base and J dropped 2; count of bases not matched to a gene: 3. The CDR3 here is CASSLIRTGNYGYTF. CDR3 DNA: TGTGCCAGCAGCTTAATAAGGACAGGGAACTATGGCTACACCTTC.

This clonotype has ten or more counts. V and J are TRBV28 and TRBJ2-1, with 7 positions matching TRBD1. This CDR3 region has 12 residues. The J segment lost 13 bases and the V segment lost 5 bases, leaving 8 bases of the junction unmatched. Per germline, CDR1 MDHEN and CDR2 SYDVKM. The CDR3 nucleotides are TGTGCCAGCAGTCAGAGGGACAGTTCCCAGTTCTTC. Translation: CASSQRDSSQFF.

This clonotype occurred many times. The chain links TRBV19 to TRBJ1-1; 7 nucleotides match TRBD1. Germline-derived CDR1 and CDR2 are LNHDA and SQIVND (reference sequence). The CDR3 is made up of 13 amino acids. V was pared by 6 bases and J by 4 bases, with 5 bases of the junction left unmatched. The CDR3 DNA follows: TGTGCCAGTAGCCAACAGGGGTCCACTGAAGCTTTCTTT. Amino acids: CASSQQGSTEAFF.

This clonotype showed up many times. This chain joins TRBV2 and TRBJ2-2, with 9 bases fitting TRBD1. The CDR3 covers 14 residues. V was pared by 6 bases and J by 7 bases, with 6 bases of the junction left unmatched. Germline CDR1 SNHLY, CDR2 FYNNEI. The CDR3 region is CASSGTGQGGELFF. CDR3 nucleotides: TGTGCCAGCAGCGGGACAGGGCAGGGCGGGGAGCTGTTTTTT.

About this clonotype: The germline gene is not matched at one end of the junction; a read error may be the cause. J is TRBJ1-3 and V is TRBV6-1; no clear D. The CDR3 is made up of 12 amino acids. CDR1 MNHNS and CDR2 SASEGT come from the germline V gene. Here the CDR3 reads CASSEAPGDNHF. CDR3 sequence (DNA): TGTGCCAGCAGTGAAGCCCCCGGGGATAACCATTTT.